This T cell receptor (beta chain) was retrieved from a study of T cell responses to AZD1222 COVID-19 vaccine. Study outcomes and limitations: There were mostly white British donors and more females than males, and clonal diversity was possibly underestimated.

In regard to this clone: Antigen: not known.

The J segment lost 4 bases and the V segment lost 6 bases, leaving 8 bases of the junction unmatched. Germline V CDR1 and CDR2: SEHNR, FQNEAQ (reference sequence). This CDR3 contains 15 residues. Assay: immunoSEQ multiplex PCR; the TCRdb copy retains only in-frame clones and omits some. The table shows some 150,000 clones, with 85% to 95% occurring only once. The specimen was peripheral blood, collected on day 0 of AZD1222 vaccination. The receptor comes from an adult in good health. The rearrangement links TRBV7-9 to TRBJ1-4, with 7 bases matching TRBD1. CDR3 sequence (DNA): TGTGCCAGCAGTCGTTCGAGGGACAGTAATGAAAAACTGTTTTTT. Translation: CASSRSRDSNEKLFF.